Only a few counts were recorded for the clone carrying this T cell receptor (beta chain). Its antigen is still unknown. These data come from a study of T cell repertoires in cytomegalovirus infection. TCRdb reprocessed the reads via MiXCR and lists one record per CDR3 protein. The repertoire holds some 920,000 distinct CDR3 sequences, with 31% as singletons. This clonotype was obtained from a human donor in good health (CMV status not recorded). Some clones in this sample may be carry-over from other donors' samples. This specimen consisted of cultured CD8+ T cells from PBMCs, obtained from culture after CMV antigen stimulation.

The CDR3: CSPLRGHEQFF. The DNA for the CDR3 is TGCAGCCCCCTCCGGGGACATGAGCAGTTCTTC. The chain employs TRBV29-1 and TRBJ2-1; D tentatively reads TRBD1 or TRBD2 (5 bases each). The CDR3 extends over 11 amino acids. V was shortened by 8 bases and J by 8 bases, with 13 bases between the two germline ends. Looked up from germline, CDR1 is SQVTM and CDR2 is ANQGSEA.